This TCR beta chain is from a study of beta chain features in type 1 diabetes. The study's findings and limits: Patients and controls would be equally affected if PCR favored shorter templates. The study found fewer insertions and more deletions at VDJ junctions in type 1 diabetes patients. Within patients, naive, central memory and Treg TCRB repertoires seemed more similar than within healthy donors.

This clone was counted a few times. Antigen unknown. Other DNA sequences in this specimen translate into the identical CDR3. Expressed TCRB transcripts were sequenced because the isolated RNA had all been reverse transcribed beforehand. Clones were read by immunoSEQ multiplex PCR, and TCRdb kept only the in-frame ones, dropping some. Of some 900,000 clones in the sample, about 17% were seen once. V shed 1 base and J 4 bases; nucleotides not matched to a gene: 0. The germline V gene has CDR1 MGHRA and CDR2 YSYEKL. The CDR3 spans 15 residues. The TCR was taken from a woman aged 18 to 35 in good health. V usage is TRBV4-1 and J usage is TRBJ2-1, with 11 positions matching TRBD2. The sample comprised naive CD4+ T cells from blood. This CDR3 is CASSQGTSGYNEQFF. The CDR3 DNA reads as TGCGCCAGCAGCCAAGGGACTAGCGGGTACAATGAGCAGTTCTTC.